This TCR beta chain emerged from a study of T cells after yellow fever vaccination. General study results and limits: Though it reached lower strength, the secondary response hit its peak faster, day 5 versus 15.

TCRdb reprocessed the 5' RACE reads via MiXCR and lists one record per CDR3 protein. The sample has 300,000 to 350,000 distinct CDR3 sequences, approximately 12% seen once; the top ten hold roughly 3%. With 0 bases clipped from V and 5 bases from J, the junction kept 7 bases outside the gene matches. CDR1 and CDR2 from the germline V gene are MNHEY and SVGAGI. CDR3 length equals 17 residues. This clonotype has a handful of counts. The antigen remains unidentified. The material was CD4+ T cells sorted from PBMCs, obtained 45 days after the yellow fever booster vaccination. This TCR was recovered from a young man who received the YFV17D yellow fever vaccine. The chain combines TRBV6-5 with TRBJ2-5, with 12 bases identical to TRBD2. The CDR3 sequence is CASSYSASGGAGETQYF. The CDR3 DNA reads TGTGCCAGCAGTTACTCGGCTAGCGGGGGGGCGGGGGAGACCCAGTACTTC.